A single sample is the source of the 25 T cell receptor beta chains below, sequenced in a study of blood T cell repertoires in COVID-19. TCRdb's table, derived via immunoSEQ multiplex PCR, lists solely in-frame clones and lacks some. This sample has fewer than 85,000 clones; roughly four fifths occur once, and the top ten carry just over 20%. Sequenced: peripheral blood. The source is a human donor in a cohort sampled during active COVID-19.

The rearrangement joins TRBV28 to TRBJ2-1; D perhaps matches TRBD1 (5 bases). The CDR3 is made up of 15 amino acids. Trimming took 1 base from V and 14 from J, leaving 21 bases between them. Looked up from germline, CDR1 is MDHEN and CDR2 is SYDVKM. The CDR3 coding sequence is TGTGCCAGCAGTTTATTAGGTGGCTCTCAAGTACAGGAGTTCTTC. As protein: CASSLLGGSQVQEFF.

The J gene is TRBJ2-5, the V gene TRBV2; no clear D gene. This CDR3 has 12 amino acids. V gave up 4 bases and J gave up 2 bases, with 5 bases separating them. Looked up from germline, CDR1 is SNHLY and CDR2 is FYNNEI. CDR3: CASSALQETQYF. Written as DNA, the CDR3 is TGTGCCAGCAGTGCTCTACAAGAGACCCAGTACTTC.

The table lists this clone with a few counts. The chain uses TRBV7-8 and TRBJ2-2; 11 bases align to TRBD1. V gave up 5 bases and J gave up 5 bases; unmatched junction bases: 7. CDR1 is SGHVS, CDR2 FQNEAQ, per germline. The CDR3 sequence is 16 residues long. The CDR3, as DNA: TGTGCCAGCAGCCAACTCGGGACAGGGGGAACCGGGGAGCTGTTTTTT. Translation: CASSQLGTGGTGELFF.

The chain uses TRBV9 and TRBJ1-1; D possibly corresponds to TRBD1 (6 bases). Trimming cost V 4 bases and J 6 bases, with 19 bases left between them. Germline values: CDR1 SGDLS, CDR2 YYNGEE. The CDR3 runs 15 residues. CDR3 protein: CASSLKDRLLPEAFF. In DNA form, the CDR3 reads TGTGCCAGCAGCCTGAAGGACAGACTCCTGCCTGAAGCTTTCTTT.

The V and J genes are TRBV11-2 and TRBJ2-1, with 13 bases aligning to TRBD2. The J segment lost 9 bases and the V segment lost 5 bases, leaving 7 bases of the junction unmatched. From germline, CDR1 is SGHAT and CDR2 FQNNGV. This CDR3 contains 15 residues. The CDR3 DNA sequence: TGTGCCAGCAGCACCACTAGCGGGGGGGTCAGTGAGCAGTTCTTC. It codes for CASSTTSGGVSEQFF.

V is TRBV7-9 and J is TRBJ2-5; 8 bases align to TRBD1. Germline-derived CDR1 and CDR2 are SEHNR and FQNEAQ (reference sequence). After removal of 4 bases from V and 5 bases from J, the junction contained 3 bases not matched to a gene. The CDR3 is 13 amino acids. In DNA, the CDR3 is TGTGCCAGCAGCTGGACAGGGAGGGAGACCCAGTACTTC. Protein sequence: CASSWTGRETQYF.

V gene TRBV4-2 combines with J gene TRBJ2-1, with TRBD2 identical over 9 bases. The V and J ends lost 3 bases and 2 bases, in that order; junction bases with no gene match: 2. Germline V gene lookup returns CDR1 LGHNA and CDR2 YNFKEQ. This CDR3 has 15 amino acids. Here the CDR3 reads CASSHLAGPYNEQFF. DNA for the CDR3: TGTGCCAGCAGCCACCTAGCGGGGCCCTACAATGAGCAGTTCTTC.

This sequence joins TRBV29-1 and TRBJ2-4; 9 positions match TRBD2. CDR1 and CDR2 (germline): SQVTM, ANQGSEA. Trimming took 4 bases from V and 6 from J; bases not matched to a gene: 10. The CDR3 runs 15 residues. This chain's CDR3 is CSVGGSGGSGNIQYF. DNA for the CDR3: TGCAGCGTTGGTGGTAGCGGGGGTTCAGGAAACATTCAGTACTTC.

The rearrangement joins TRBV5-5 to TRBJ2-7; 8 bases match TRBD2. V lost 2 bases, J lost 3 bases, and 4 bases stayed unmatched. This CDR3 spans 14 amino acids. The germline gives CDR1 SGHKS, CDR2 YYEKEE (reference sequence). CDR3: CASSFGGVSYEQYF. DNA of the CDR3: TGTGCCAGCAGCTTCGGGGGGGTCAGCTACGAGCAGTACTTC.

The rearrangement uses TRBV2 and TRBJ1-5; no clear D. V was shortened by 5 bases and J by 1 base, with 9 bases between the two germline ends. The CDR3 totals 14 residues. The germline CDR1 and CDR2 sequences are SNHLY and FYNNEI. CDR3 coding DNA: TGTGCCAGCAGTACGTGGAGAAGCAATCAGCCCCAGCATTTT. Amino acids: CASSTWRSNQPQHF. Supplemented by reference TRBV2 and TRBJ1-5, the full variable domain reads EPEVTQTPSHQVTQMGQEVILRCVPISNHLYFYWYRQILGQKVEFLVSFYNNEISEKSEIFDDQFSVERPDGSNFTLKIRSTKLEDSAMYFCASSTWRSNQPQHFGDGTRLSIL.

The V gene is TRBV29-1, the J gene TRBJ1-4; no reliable D call. V dropped 6 bases and J dropped 0 bases, with 11 bases sitting between them. The CDR3 has 14 residues. The V gene's germline CDR1 is SQVTM and CDR2 ANQGSEA. The CDR3 region is CSVVRTATNEKLFF. In DNA form, the CDR3 reads TGCAGCGTCGTCCGAACAGCAACTAATGAAAAACTGTTTTTT.

This sequence joins TRBV9 and TRBJ2-7; 15 bases align to TRBD2. The CDR3 covers 16 residues. Germline V gives CDR1 SGDLS, CDR2 YYNGEE. Germline trimming cut 4 bases from V and 2 bases from J; bases unmatched to any gene: 4. Here the CDR3 reads CASSPGLAGGPYEQYF. The CDR3 DNA reads as TGTGCCAGCAGCCCAGGACTAGCGGGGGGGCCCTACGAGCAGTACTTC.

J is TRBJ2-1 and V is TRBV10-3, with D perhaps matching TRBD2 (5 bases). V lost 4 bases, J lost 1 base, and 8 bases lay in between. The CDR3 loop spans 14 amino acids. From germline, CDR1 is ENHRY and CDR2 SYGVKD. CDR3 DNA: TGTGCCATCAGTGGGGGAGTGTCCTACAATGAGCAGTTCTTC. As protein: CAISGGVSYNEQFF.

The V call is TRBV4-1, the J call TRBJ2-2, with a weak D call TRBD2 (5 bases). CDR3 length: 15 amino acids. Germline V lookup: CDR1 MGHRA, CDR2 YSYEKL. Trimming removed 4 bases at V and 8 bases at J, with 17 bases between. This CDR3 is CASSRPNGGLGELFF. The CDR3 DNA is TGCGCCAGCAGCCGTCCGAATGGCGGGTTGGGGGAGCTGTTTTTT.

The J gene is TRBJ1-2, the V gene TRBV3-1 (or the pseudogene TRBV3-2), with TRBD1 matching over 10 bases. The J segment lost 7 bases and the V segment lost 4 bases, leaving 9 bases of the junction unmatched. CDR1 LGHDT and CDR2 YNNKEL come from the germline V gene (reference sequence). The CDR3 has 15 residues. The CDR3 protein is CASSRHRQGASGYTF. The CDR3 DNA follows: TGTGCCAGCAGCCGCCATCGACAGGGGGCTAGTGGCTACACCTTC.

This clone occurred a few times. The chain uses TRBV19 and TRBJ2-7, with D possibly being TRBD1 (5 bases). Germline V gene data show CDR1 as LNHDA and CDR2 as SQIVND (reference sequence). CDR3 size: 15 residues. V lost 7 bases, J lost 2 bases, and 18 bases lay in between. CDR3 nucleotides: TGTGCCAGTACCGCAAAGGGCAGGGCCCCCTACGAGCAGTACTTC. It codes for CASTAKGRAPYEQYF.

J is TRBJ1-2 and V is TRBV12-3 or TRBV12-4; D is ambiguous. Trimming pared 6 bases from V and 8 bases from J, leaving 10 bases between. The CDR3 is made up of 11 amino acids. In DNA, the CDR3 is TGTGCCAGCAGGAACAGTGTCGGCTACACCTTC. Amino acids: CASRNSVGYTF.

V gene TRBV19 combines with J gene TRBJ2-7; 8 bases line up with TRBD2. Germline CDR1 reads LNHDA; CDR2 reads SQIVND (reference sequence). Trimming at V came to 3 bases and at J to 4 bases, leaving 8 bases not matched to a gene. This CDR3 region has 15 residues. CDR3 nucleotides: TGTGCCAGTAGTATCGGGGGGGTTCAGCTGTACGAGCAGTACTTC. Translating gives CASSIGGVQLYEQYF.

The chain combines TRBV3-1 (or the pseudogene TRBV3-2) with TRBJ2-1; TRBD2 matches at 9 bases. V shed 3 bases and J 0 bases; nucleotides not matched to a gene: 12. Germline CDR1 LGHDT, CDR2 YNNKEL (reference sequence). The CDR3 totals 19 residues. The CDR3 DNA follows: TGTGCCAGCAGCCAGTTCGTAGCGGGGGAAAAGAGCTCCTACAATGAGCAGTTCTTC. This gives the protein CASSQFVAGEKSSYNEQFF.

This chain uses TRBV3-1 (or the pseudogene TRBV3-2) with TRBJ2-1; 9 nucleotides align to TRBD2. This CDR3 contains 15 residues. Per germline, CDR1 LGHDT and CDR2 YNNKEL (reference sequence). V lost 4 bases, J lost 4 bases, and 5 bases stayed unmatched. CDR3 DNA sequence: TGTGCCAGCAGCCTTCTAGCGGGGAAATACAATGAGCAGTTCTTC. This gives the protein CASSLLAGKYNEQFF.

The gene calls are TRBV6-5 and TRBJ1-2; D might be TRBD1 (6 bases). The V end lost 4 bases, the J end lost 7 bases, and 13 bases lay between the germline ends. Germline V CDR1 and CDR2: MNHEY, SVGAGI. This CDR3 comprises 13 residues. CDR3 sequence: CASSSWGGPGYTF. CDR3 nucleotide sequence: TGTGCCAGCAGTTCCTGGGGGGGGCCTGGCTACACCTTC.

This clone occurred many times. This chain uses TRBV5-3 with TRBJ1-4; no firm D call. Being an ORF, TRBV5-3 has a function that is uncertain. V dropped 7 bases and J dropped 8 bases, with 21 bases sitting between them. This CDR3 contains 15 residues. The CDR3 DNA follows: TGTGCCAGAGCCCCTCTGGGCAGAAGAAACGAAAAACTGTTTTTT. This encodes CARAPLGRRNEKLFF.

The rearrangement uses TRBV5-4 and TRBJ2-3, with 8 positions matching TRBD2. With 4 bases clipped from V and 6 bases from J, the junction kept 13 bases outside the gene matches. The CDR3 runs 16 residues. Germline values: CDR1 SGHNT, CDR2 YYREEE (reference sequence). The CDR3 DNA reads TGTGCCAGCAGCCCCCGGGGGGGGTCAATGGGGGATACGCAGTATTTT. Amino acid sequence: CASSPRGGSMGDTQYF.

V is TRBV19 and J is TRBJ1-2, with D unclear. V was shortened by 6 bases and J by 2 bases, with 13 bases between the two germline ends. Germline CDR1 is LNHDA and CDR2 is SQIVND (reference sequence). The CDR3 length is 14 residues. Here the CDR3 reads CASSPRQINYGYTF. Written as DNA, the CDR3 is TGTGCCAGTAGCCCCAGGCAGATAAACTATGGCTACACCTTC.

The rearrangement links TRBV29-1 to TRBJ1-4; perhaps TRBD1 as D (5 bases). V gave up 4 bases and J gave up 4 bases, with 7 bases separating them. CDR1 and CDR2 (germline): SQVTM, ANQGSEA. This CDR3 region has 12 residues. For the CDR3, the DNA is TGCAGCGTTGTGGGGGGTAATGAAAAACTGTTTTTT. Its protein product is CSVVGGNEKLFF.